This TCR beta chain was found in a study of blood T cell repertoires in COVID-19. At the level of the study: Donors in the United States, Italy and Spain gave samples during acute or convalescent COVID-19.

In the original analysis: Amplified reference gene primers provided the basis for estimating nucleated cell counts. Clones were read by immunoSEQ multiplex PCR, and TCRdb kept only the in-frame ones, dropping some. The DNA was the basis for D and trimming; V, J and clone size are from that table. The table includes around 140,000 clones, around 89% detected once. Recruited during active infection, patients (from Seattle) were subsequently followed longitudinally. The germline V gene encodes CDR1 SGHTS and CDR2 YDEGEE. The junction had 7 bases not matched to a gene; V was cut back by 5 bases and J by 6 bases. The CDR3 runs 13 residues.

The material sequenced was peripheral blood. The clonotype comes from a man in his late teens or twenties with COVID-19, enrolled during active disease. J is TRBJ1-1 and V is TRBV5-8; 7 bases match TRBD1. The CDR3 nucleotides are TGTGCCAGCAGTCTTCAAGGGACAGCTGAAGCTTTCTTT. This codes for CASSLQGTAEAFF.